This T cell receptor beta chain was identified in a study of blood T cell repertoires in COVID-19. This clone was counted only a few times. Original analysis: Nucleated cell number was recorded as an estimate derived from reference gene primer amplification. Clones were sequenced by immunoSEQ multiplex PCR, and TCRdb holds only the in-frame ones, with some missing. The V and J calls and clone size were taken over from that table, and D and trimming were inferred from the DNA. The sample lists about 200,000 clones, almost 90% occurring once. This CDR3 is 13 amino acids long. Per germline, CDR1 LGHNA and CDR2 YNFKEQ. V lost 8 bases and J 6 bases, leaving 14 bases between the germline ends.

This rearrangement joins TRBV4-2 to TRBJ2-1, with D perhaps TRBD2 (5 bases). Sequenced sample: peripheral blood. This clonotype originated in a young man with active or convalescent COVID-19. CDR3 sequence reads: CASRGPSGNEQFF. Written as DNA, the CDR3 is TGTGCCAGCCGCGGGCCATCCGGCAATGAGCAGTTCTTC.